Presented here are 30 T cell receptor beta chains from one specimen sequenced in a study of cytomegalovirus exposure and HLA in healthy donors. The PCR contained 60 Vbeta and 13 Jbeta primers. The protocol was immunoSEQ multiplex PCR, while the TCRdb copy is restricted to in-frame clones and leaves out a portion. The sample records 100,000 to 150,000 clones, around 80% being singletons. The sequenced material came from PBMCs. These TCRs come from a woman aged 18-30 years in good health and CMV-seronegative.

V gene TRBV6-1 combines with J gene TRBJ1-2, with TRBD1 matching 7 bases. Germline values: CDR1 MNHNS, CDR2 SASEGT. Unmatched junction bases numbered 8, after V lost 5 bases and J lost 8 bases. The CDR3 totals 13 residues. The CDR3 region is CASSFPDRDGYTF. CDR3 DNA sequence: TGTGCCAGCAGTTTTCCCGACAGGGACGGCTACACCTTC.

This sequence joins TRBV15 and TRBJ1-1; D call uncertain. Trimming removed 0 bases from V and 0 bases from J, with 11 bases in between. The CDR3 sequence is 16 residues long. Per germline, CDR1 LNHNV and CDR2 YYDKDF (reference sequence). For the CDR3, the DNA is TGTGCCACCAGCAGAGATCTATGGGCCTTGAACACTGAAGCTTTCTTT. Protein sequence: CATSRDLWALNTEAFF.

CDR3 nucleotide sequence: TGTGCCGGGAACAGGGCATCCCGCACAGATACGCAGTATTTT. This sequence encodes CAGNRASRTDTQYF. The rearrangement uses TRBV2 and TRBJ2-3, with D maybe TRBD1 (6 bases). The CDR3 contains 14 residues. The V end lost 11 bases, the J end lost 1 base, and 16 bases lay between the germline ends. Germline V gives CDR1 SNHLY, CDR2 FYNNEI.

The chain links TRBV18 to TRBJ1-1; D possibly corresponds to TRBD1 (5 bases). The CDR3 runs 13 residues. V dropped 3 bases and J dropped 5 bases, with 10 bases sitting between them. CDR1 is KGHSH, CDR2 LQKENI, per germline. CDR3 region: CASSPREGTEAFF. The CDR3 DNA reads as TGTGCCAGCTCACCCAGGGAGGGTACTGAAGCTTTCTTT.

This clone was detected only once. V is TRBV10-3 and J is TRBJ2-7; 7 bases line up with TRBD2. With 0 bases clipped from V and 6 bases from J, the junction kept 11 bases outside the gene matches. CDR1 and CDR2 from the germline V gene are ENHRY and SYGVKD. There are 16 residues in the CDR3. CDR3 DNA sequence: TGTGCCATCAGTGAGTCTGAAGCTAGCGGCAATATCGAGCAGTACTTC. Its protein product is CAISESEASGNIEQYF.

CDR3 amino acids: CALTVAGANVLTF. The CDR3 DNA is TGTGCCCTCACAGTTGCTGGGGCCAACGTCCTGACTTTC. The chain combines TRBV6-1 with TRBJ2-6; D not resolved. Germline V gene lookup returns CDR1 MNHNS and CDR2 SASEGT. The CDR3 runs to 13 residues. V lost 11 bases and J 2 bases, leaving 10 bases between the germline ends.

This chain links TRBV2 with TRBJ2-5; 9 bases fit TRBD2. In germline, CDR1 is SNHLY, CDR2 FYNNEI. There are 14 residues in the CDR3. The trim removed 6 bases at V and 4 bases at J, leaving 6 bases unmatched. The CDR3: CASSAGLATETQYF. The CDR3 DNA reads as TGTGCCAGCAGCGCGGGACTAGCAACAGAGACCCAGTACTTC. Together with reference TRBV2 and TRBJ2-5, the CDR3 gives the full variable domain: EPEVTQTPSHQVTQMGQEVILRCVPISNHLYFYWYRQILGQKVEFLVSFYNNEISEKSEIFDDQFSVERPDGSNFTLKIRSTKLEDSAMYFCASSAGLATETQYFGPGTRLLVL.

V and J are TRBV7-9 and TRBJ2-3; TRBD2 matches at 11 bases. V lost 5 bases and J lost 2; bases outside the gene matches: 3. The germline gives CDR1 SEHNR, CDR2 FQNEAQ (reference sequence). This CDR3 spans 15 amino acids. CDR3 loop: CASSDSGRDTDTQYF. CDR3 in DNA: TGTGCCAGCAGCGATAGCGGGAGGGACACAGATACGCAGTATTTT.

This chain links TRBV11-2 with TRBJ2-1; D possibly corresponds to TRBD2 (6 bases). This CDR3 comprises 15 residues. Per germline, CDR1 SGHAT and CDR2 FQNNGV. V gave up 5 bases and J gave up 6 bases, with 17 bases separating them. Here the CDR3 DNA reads TGTGCCAGCAGCCCCTGGCGGGATAGGCCCAATGAGCAGTTCTTC. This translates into CASSPWRDRPNEQFF. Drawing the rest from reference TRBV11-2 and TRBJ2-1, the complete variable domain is EAGVAQSPRYKIIEKRQSVAFWCNPISGHATLYWYQQILGQGPKLLIQFQNNGVVDDSQLPKDRFSAERLKGVDSTLKIQPAKLEDSAVYLCASSPWRDRPNEQFFGPGTRLTVL.

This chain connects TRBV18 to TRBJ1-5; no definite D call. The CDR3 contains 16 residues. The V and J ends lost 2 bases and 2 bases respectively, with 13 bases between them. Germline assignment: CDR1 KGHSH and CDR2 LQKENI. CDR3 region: CASSPSGGLGNQPQHF. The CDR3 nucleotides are TGTGCCAGCTCACCATCGGGAGGACTGGGCAATCAGCCCCAGCATTTT.

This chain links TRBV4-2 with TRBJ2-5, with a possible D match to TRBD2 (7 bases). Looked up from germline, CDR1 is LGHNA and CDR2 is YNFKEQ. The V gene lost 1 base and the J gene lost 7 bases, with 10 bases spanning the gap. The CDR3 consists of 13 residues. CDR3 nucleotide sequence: TGTGCCAGCAGCCAAGGAGGGGGGGGGACCCAGTACTTC. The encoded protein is CASSQGGGGTQYF.

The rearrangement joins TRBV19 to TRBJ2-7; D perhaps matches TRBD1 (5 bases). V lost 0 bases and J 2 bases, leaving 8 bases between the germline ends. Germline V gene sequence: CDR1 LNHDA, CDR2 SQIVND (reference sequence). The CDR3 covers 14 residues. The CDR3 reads CASSIEDTTYEQYF. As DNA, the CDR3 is TGTGCCAGTAGTATAGAGGACACAACCTACGAGCAGTACTTC.

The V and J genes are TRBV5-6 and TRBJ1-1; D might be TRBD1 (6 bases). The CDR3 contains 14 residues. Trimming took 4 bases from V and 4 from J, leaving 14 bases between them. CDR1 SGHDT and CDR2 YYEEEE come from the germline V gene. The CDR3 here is CASSDWGGATEAFF. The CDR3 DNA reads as TGTGCCAGCAGCGATTGGGGGGGGGCCACTGAAGCTTTCTTT.

The DNA of the CDR3 is TGTGCCAGCAGTGAAGGAATGGGACTAGCGGGAGGGCCAGGGGAGCAGTACTTC. Its translation: CASSEGMGLAGGPGEQYF. The chain combines TRBV6-1 with TRBJ2-7, with 16 bases aligning to TRBD2. CDR3 length: 18 amino acids. From germline, CDR1 is MNHNS and CDR2 SASEGT. Trimming at V came to 1 base and at J to 7 bases, leaving 10 bases not matched to a gene.

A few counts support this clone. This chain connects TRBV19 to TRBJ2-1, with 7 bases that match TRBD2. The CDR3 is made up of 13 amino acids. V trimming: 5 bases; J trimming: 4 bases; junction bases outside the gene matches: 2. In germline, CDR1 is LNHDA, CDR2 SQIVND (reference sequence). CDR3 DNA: TGTGCCAGTAGTGGGAGGGAGTACAATGAGCAGTTCTTC. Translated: CASSGREYNEQFF.

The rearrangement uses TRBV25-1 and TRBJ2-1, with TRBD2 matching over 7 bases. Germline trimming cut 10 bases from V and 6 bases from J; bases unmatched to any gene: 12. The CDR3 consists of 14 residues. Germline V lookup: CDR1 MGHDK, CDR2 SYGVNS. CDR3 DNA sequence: TGTGCCACCTCTGGGGGGGGGAGTTTCAATGAGCAGTTCTTC. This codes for CATSGGGSFNEQFF.

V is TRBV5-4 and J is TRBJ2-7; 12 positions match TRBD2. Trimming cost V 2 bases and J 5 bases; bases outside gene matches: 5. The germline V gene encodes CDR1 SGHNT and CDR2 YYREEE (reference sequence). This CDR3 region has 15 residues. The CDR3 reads CASSFSSGRANEQYF. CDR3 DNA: TGTGCCAGCAGCTTCTCTAGCGGGAGGGCAAACGAGCAGTACTTC.

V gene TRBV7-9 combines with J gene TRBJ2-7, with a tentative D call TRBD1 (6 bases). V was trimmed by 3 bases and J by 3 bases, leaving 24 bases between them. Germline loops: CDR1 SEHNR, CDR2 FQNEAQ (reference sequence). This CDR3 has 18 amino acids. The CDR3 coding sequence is TGTGCCAGCAGCTTTGACAGGACCGACGTACGGGGAAACTACGAGCAGTACTTC. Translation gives CASSFDRTDVRGNYEQYF.

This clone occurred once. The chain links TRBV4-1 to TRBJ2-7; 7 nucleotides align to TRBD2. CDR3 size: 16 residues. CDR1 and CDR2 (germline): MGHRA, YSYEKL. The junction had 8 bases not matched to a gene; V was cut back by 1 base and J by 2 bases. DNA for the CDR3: TGCGCCAGCAGCCAAGGTCTGAGCGGGGTGACCTACGAGCAGTACTTC. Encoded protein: CASSQGLSGVTYEQYF.

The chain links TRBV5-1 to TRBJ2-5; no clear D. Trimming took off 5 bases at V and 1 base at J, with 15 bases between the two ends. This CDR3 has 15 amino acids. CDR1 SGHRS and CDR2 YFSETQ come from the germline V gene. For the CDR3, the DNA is TGCGCCAGCAGAACTCCGGGTCAGACCCAAGAGACCCAGTACTTC. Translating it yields CASRTPGQTQETQYF.

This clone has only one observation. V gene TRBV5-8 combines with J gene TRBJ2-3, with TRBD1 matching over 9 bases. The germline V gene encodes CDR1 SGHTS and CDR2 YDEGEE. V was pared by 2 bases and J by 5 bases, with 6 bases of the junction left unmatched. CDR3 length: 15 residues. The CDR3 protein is CASSFQQGAKDTQYF. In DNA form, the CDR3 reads TGTGCCAGCAGCTTTCAACAGGGGGCCAAAGATACGCAGTATTTT. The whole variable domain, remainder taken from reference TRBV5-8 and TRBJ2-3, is EAGVTQSPTHLIKTRGQQATLRCSPISGHTSVYWYQQALGLGLQFLLWYDEGEERNRGNFPPRFSGRQFPNYSSELNVNALELEDSALYLCASSFQQGAKDTQYFGPGTRLTVL.

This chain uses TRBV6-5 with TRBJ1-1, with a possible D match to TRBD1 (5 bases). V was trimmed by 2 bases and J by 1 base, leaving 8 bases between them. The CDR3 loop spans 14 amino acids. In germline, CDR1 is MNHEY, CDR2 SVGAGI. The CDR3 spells CASSYMGPNTEAFF. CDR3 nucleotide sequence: TGTGCCAGCAGTTACATGGGGCCGAACACTGAAGCTTTCTTT.

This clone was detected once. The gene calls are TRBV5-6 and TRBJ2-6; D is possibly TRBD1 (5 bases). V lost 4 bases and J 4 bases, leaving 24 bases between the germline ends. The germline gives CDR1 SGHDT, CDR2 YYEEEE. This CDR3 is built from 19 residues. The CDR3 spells CASSDQTAGWVLGANVLTF. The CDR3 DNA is TGTGCCAGCAGCGATCAGACAGCTGGGTGGGTTTTAGGGGCCAACGTCCTGACTTTC.

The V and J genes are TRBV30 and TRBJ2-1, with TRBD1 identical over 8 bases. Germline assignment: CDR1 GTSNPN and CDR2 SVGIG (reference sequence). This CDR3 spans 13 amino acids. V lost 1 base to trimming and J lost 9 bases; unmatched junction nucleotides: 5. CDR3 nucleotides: TGTGCCTGGAGTGGACAGGGGTTCAGTGAGCAGTTCTTC. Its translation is CAWSGQGFSEQFF. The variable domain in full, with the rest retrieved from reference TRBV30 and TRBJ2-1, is SQTIHQWPATLVQPVGSPLSLECTVEGTSNPNLYWYRQAAGRGLQLLFYSVGIGQISSEVPQNLSASRPQDRQFILSSKKLLLSDSGFYLCAWSGQGFSEQFFGPGTRLTVL.

The CDR3 DNA follows: TGTGCCAGCAGCTTAGCGGCGGGGGATAGCTCCTACGAGCAGTACTTC. Its translation: CASSLAAGDSSYEQYF. The chain recombines TRBV7-6 with TRBJ2-7; TRBD2 matches at 7 bases. The germline V gene has CDR1 SGHVS and CDR2 FNYEAQ. This CDR3 spans 16 amino acids. V gave up 0 bases and J gave up 0 bases; unmatched junction bases: 5.

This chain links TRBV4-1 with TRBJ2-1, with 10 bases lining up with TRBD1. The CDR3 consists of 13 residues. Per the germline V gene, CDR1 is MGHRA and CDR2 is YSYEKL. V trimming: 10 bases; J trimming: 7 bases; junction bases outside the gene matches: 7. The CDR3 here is CATGTGVSNEQFF. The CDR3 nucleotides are TGCGCCACCGGGACAGGGGTGTCGAATGAGCAGTTCTTC.

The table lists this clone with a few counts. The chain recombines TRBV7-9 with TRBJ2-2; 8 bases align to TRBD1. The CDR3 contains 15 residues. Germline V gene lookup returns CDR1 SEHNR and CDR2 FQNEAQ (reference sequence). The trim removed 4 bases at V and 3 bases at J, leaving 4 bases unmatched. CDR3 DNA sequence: TGTGCCAGCAGCTATACGACAGGGGACACCGGGGAGCTGTTTTTT. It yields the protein CASSYTTGDTGELFF.

The CDR3 loop is CASSPTFTPQETQYF. In DNA form, the CDR3 reads TGTGCCAGCAGCCCGACATTTACCCCCCAAGAGACCCAGTACTTC. This chain uses TRBV6-5 with TRBJ2-5; D gene unclear. There are 15 residues in the CDR3. V was shortened by 6 bases and J by 1 base, with 15 bases between the two germline ends. Germline CDR1 MNHEY, CDR2 SVGAGI.

In DNA, the CDR3 is TGTGCCAGCAGTGCCCCCAGGAGCGGGAGGGCCTTGGGTGAGCAGTACTTC. It encodes CASSAPRSGRALGEQYF. The rearrangement joins TRBV6-1 to TRBJ2-7; 10 bases line up with TRBD2. The CDR3 is 17 amino acids. The germline V gene encodes CDR1 MNHNS and CDR2 SASEGT. V was clipped by 4 bases and J by 7 bases; unmatched bases: 16.

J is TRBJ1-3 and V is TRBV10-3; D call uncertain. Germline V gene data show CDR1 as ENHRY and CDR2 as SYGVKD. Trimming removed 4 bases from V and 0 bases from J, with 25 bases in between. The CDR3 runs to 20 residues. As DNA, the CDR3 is TGTGCCATCAGTGCGTCGATAGTCGTAACTATCCTTAGCTCTGGAAACACCATATATTTT. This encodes CAISASIVVTILSSGNTIYF.